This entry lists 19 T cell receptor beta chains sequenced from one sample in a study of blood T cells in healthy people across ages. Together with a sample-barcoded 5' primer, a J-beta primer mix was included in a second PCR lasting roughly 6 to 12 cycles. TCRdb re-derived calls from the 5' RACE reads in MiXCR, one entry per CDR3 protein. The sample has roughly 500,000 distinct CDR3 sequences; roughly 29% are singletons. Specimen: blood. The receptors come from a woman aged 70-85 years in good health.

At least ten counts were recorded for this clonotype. CDR3 amino acids: CAISESFGNNEQFF. In DNA form, the CDR3 reads TGTGCCATCAGTGAGAGCTTTGGGAACAATGAGCAGTTCTTC. V gene TRBV10-3 combines with J gene TRBJ2-1; D unresolved. Trimming took off 2 bases at V and 5 bases at J, with 10 bases between the two ends. From germline, CDR1 is ENHRY and CDR2 SYGVKD. CDR3 size: 14 residues.

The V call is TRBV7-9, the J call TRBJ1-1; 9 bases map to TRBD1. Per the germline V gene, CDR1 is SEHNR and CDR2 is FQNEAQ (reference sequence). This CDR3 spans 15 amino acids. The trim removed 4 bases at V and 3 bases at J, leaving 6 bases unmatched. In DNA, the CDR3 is TGTGCCAGCAGCTCAGGACAGGGGCGTTACACTGAAGCTTTCTTT. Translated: CASSSGQGRYTEAFF.

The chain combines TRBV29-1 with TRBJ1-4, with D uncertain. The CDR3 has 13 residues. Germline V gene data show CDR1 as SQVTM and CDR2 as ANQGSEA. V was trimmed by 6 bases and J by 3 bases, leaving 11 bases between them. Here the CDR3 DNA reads TGCAGCGTGACGTGGGGAGCTAATGAAAAACTGTTTTTT. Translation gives CSVTWGANEKLFF.

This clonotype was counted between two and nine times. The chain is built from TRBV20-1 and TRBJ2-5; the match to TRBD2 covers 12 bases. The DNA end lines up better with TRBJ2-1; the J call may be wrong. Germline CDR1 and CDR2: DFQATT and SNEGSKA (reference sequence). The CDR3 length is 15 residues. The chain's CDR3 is CSARDLAGGLNEQFF. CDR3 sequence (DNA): TGCAGTGCTAGGGACCTAGCGGGGGGGCTGAATGAGCAGTTCTTC.

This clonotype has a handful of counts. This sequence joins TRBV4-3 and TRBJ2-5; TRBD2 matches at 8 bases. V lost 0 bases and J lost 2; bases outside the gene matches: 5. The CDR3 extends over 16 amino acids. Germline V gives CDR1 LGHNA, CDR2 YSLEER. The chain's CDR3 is CASSQDITSGQETQYF. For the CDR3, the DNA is TGCGCCAGCAGCCAAGATATAACTAGCGGACAAGAGACCCAGTACTTC.

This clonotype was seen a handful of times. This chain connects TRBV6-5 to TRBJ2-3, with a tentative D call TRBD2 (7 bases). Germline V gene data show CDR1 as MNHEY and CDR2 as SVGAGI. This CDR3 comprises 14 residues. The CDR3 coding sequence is TGTGGCACCAGGATTCCGGGGGGCGGGGATACGCAGTATTTT. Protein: CGTRIPGGGDTQYF.

CDR3 protein: CASRRDPSPKNIQYF. CDR3 nucleotide sequence: TGTGCCAGCAGACGGGACCCAAGTCCTAAAAACATTCAGTACTTC. V is TRBV12-3 or TRBV12-4 and J is TRBJ2-4; either TRBD1 or TRBD2 may supply D (5 bases each). V lost 6 bases to trimming and J lost 4 bases, with 16 bases between them. This CDR3 comprises 15 residues.

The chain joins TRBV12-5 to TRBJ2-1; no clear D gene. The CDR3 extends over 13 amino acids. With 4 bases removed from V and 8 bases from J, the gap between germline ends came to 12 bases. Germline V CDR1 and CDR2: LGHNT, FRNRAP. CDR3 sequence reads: CASGSVIRDEQFF. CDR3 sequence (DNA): TGTGCTAGTGGTTCGGTAATACGGGATGAGCAGTTCTTC.

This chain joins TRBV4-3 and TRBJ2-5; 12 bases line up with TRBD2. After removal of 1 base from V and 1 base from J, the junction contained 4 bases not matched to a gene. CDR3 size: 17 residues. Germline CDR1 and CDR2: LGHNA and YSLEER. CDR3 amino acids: CASSQVGLAGPQETQYF. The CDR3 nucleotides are TGCGCCAGCAGCCAAGTCGGACTAGCGGGGCCCCAAGAGACCCAGTACTTC.

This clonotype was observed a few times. CDR3 nucleotides: TGTGCCAGCAGCTTAAACCAGGGCGACACTGAAGCTTTCTTT. Protein sequence: CASSLNQGDTEAFF. The rearrangement links TRBV7-3 to TRBJ1-1; possible D gene TRBD1, 5 bases. CDR1 and CDR2 from the germline V gene are SGHTA and FQGTGA. V dropped 1 base and J dropped 3 bases, with 9 bases sitting between them. This CDR3 is 14 amino acids long. The full variable domain, rest sourced from reference TRBV7-3 and TRBJ1-1, is GAGVSQTPSNKVTEKGKYVELRCDPISGHTALYWYRQSLGQGPEFLIYFQGTGAADDSGLPNDRFFAVRPEGSVSTLKIQRTERGDSAVYLCASSLNQGDTEAFFGQGTRLTVV.

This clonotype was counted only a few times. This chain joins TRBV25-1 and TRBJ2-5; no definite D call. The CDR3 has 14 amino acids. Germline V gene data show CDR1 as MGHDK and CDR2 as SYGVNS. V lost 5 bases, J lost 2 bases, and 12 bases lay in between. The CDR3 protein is CASSRTGPQETQYF. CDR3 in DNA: TGTGCCAGCAGTAGGACCGGGCCTCAAGAGACCCAGTACTTC.

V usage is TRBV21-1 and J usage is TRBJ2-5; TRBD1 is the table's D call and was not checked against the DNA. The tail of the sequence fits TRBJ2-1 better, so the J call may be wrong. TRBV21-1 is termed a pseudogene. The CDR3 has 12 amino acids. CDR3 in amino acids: CASGAKENEQFF. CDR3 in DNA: TGTGCCAGCGGGGCCAAAGAGAATGAGCAGTTCTTC.

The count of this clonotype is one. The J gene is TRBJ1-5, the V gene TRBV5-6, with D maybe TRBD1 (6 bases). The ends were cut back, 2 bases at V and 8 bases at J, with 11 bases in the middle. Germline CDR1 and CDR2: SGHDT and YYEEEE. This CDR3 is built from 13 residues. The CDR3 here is CASSFTGTKPQHF. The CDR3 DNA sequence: TGTGCCAGCAGCTTTACAGGGACTAAGCCCCAGCATTTT.

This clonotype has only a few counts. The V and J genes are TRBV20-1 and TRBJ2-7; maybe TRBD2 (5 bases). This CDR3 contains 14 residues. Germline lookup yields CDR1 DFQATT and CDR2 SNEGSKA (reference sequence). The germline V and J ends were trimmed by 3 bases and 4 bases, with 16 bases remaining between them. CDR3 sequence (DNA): TGCAGTGCTAGGCCCAGACTGGACTGGTACGAGCAGTACTTC. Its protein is CSARPRLDWYEQYF.

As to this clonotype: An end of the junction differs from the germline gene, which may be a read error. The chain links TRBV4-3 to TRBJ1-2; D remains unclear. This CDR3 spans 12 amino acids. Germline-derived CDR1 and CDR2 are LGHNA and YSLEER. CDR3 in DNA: TGCGCCAGCAGCCAAGATCGTGTTTGGTTTAGATTC. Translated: CASSQDRVWFRF.

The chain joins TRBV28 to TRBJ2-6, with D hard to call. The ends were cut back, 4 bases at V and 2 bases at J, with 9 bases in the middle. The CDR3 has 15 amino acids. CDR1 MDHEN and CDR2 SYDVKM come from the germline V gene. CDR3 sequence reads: CASSSQTPGANVLTF. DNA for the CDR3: TGTGCCAGCAGTTCTCAAACCCCTGGGGCCAACGTCCTGACTTTC. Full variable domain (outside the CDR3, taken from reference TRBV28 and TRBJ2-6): DVKVTQSSRYLVKRTGEKVFLECVQDMDHENMFWYRQDPGLGLRLIYFSYDVKMKEKGDIPEGYSVSREKKERFSLILESASTNQTSMYLCASSSQTPGANVLTFGAGSRLTVL.

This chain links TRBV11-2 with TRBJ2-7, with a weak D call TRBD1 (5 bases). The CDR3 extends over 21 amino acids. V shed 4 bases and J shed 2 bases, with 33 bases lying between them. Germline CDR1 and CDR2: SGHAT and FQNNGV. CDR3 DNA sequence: TGTGCCAGCAGCTCCCATCCAGCCCCTGGCAGGGCAAGGGGTTCCCCCTACGAGCAGTACTTC. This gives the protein CASSSHPAPGRARGSPYEQYF.

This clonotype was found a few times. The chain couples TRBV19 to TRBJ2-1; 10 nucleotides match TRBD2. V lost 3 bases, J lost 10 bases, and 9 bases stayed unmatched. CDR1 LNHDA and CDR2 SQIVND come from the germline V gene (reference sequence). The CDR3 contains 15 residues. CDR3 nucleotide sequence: TGTGCCAGTAGTATCCCGAGACAACTAGCGGGAGAGCAGTTCTTC. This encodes CASSIPRQLAGEQFF.

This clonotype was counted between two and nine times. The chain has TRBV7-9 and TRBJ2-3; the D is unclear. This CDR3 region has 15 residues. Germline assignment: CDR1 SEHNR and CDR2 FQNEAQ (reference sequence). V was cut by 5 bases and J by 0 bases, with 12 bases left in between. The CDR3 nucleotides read TGTGCCAGCAGCCCCCGAACCGTAAGCACAGATACGCAGTATTTT. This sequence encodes CASSPRTVSTDTQYF.